One sample yielded the 15 T cell receptor beta chains listed below, sequenced in a study of shared clonotypes between healthy human individuals. TCRdb's copy holds only in-frame clones and misses some; the assay was immunoSEQ multiplex PCR. The data hold about 680,000 clones, with around four fifths observed a single time. The sequencing input was memory CD4+ T cells sorted from blood. Subset here: CD45RA-negative fraction. Source of these receptors: a woman between 25 and 40 years old in good health.

V gene TRBV6-1 combines with J gene TRBJ2-4, with D hard to call. From germline, CDR1 is MNHNS and CDR2 SASEGT. V was clipped by 6 bases and J by 0 bases, with 12 bases between them. CDR3 length: 15 residues. DNA for the CDR3: TGTGCCAGCAGACCCAACATACTAGCCAAAAACATTCAGTACTTC. Translation: CASRPNILAKNIQYF.

As to this clone: This specimen includes other DNA sequences encoding the same CDR3. The chain employs TRBV7-9 and TRBJ1-1; no clear D. The germline V gene encodes CDR1 SEHNR and CDR2 FQNEAQ (reference sequence). The germline V and J ends were trimmed by 3 bases and 1 base, with 6 bases remaining between them. The CDR3 is 13 residues long. The CDR3 nucleotides are TGTGCCAGCAGCTTTCCCCAGAACACTGAAGCTTTCTTT. Amino acid sequence: CASSFPQNTEAFF. The full variable domain, rest sourced from reference TRBV7-9 and TRBJ1-1, is DTGVSQNPRHKITKRGQNVTFRCDPISEHNRLYWYRQTLGQGPEFLTYFQNEAQLEKSRLLSDRFSAERPKGSFSTLEIQRTEQGDSAMYLCASSFPQNTEAFFGQGTRLTVV.

The J gene is TRBJ2-7, the V gene TRBV2; 8 nucleotides agree with TRBD2. CDR3 length equals 15 residues. Germline assignment: CDR1 SNHLY and CDR2 FYNNEI. V trimming: 4 bases; J trimming: 5 bases; junction bases outside the gene matches: 10. CDR3 DNA: TGTGCCAGCAGTGGCCTAACGGGAGGGCGGGACGAGCAGTACTTC. It translates to CASSGLTGGRDEQYF.

The gene calls are TRBV21-1 and TRBJ2-1; the D segment call TRBD1 is taken from the table without a DNA check. TRBV21-1 is a known pseudogene. This CDR3 contains 12 residues. CDR3 region: CASTDGSNEQFF. The CDR3 DNA sequence: TGTGCCAGCACCGATGGCTCGAATGAGCAGTTCTTC.

The genes are TRBV7-8 and TRBJ1-2; 9 nucleotides match TRBD1. Losses at the gene ends were 3 bases for V and 5 bases for J; bases not matched to a gene: 1. From germline, CDR1 is SGHVS and CDR2 FQNEAQ. This CDR3 has 13 amino acids. The CDR3 reads CASSLDRGYGYTF. The CDR3 DNA reads as TGTGCCAGCAGCTTGGACAGGGGTTATGGCTACACCTTC. Based on the CDR3 plus reference TRBV7-8 and TRBJ1-2, the full variable domain is GAGVSQSPRYKVAKRGQDVALRCDPISGHVSLFWYQQALGQGPEFLTYFQNEAQLDKSGLPSDRFFAERPEGSVSTLKIQRTQQEDSAVYLCASSLDRGYGYTFGSGTRLTVV.

This chain uses TRBV6-5 with TRBJ1-3, with TRBD1 identical over 7 bases. The CDR3 has 15 residues. Losses at the gene ends were 6 bases for V and 7 bases for J; bases not matched to a gene: 12. From germline, CDR1 is MNHEY and CDR2 SVGAGI. Here the CDR3 reads CASSRTGASRNTIYF. In DNA form, the CDR3 reads TGTGCCAGCAGCCGTACAGGGGCTTCGCGGAACACCATATATTTT.

The chain has TRBV19 and TRBJ2-6, with 10 bases identical to TRBD1. V shed 4 bases and J 1 base; nucleotides not matched to a gene: 7. The CDR3 totals 18 residues. The germline CDR1 and CDR2 sequences are LNHDA and SQIVND (reference sequence). CDR3 sequence: CASSSLRDRGSGANVLTF. The CDR3 nucleotides read TGTGCCAGTAGTAGTCTTCGGGACAGGGGTTCTGGGGCCAACGTCCTGACTTTC.

The V call is TRBV28, the J call TRBJ1-4; 8 bases fit TRBD1. The V and J ends lost 2 bases and 8 bases, in that order; junction bases with no gene match: 7. CDR3 length: 15 residues. The germline CDR1 and CDR2 sequences are MDHEN and SYDVKM. The CDR3 DNA is TGTGCCAGCAGTTTAACCCAGGGGGCTTGGGAAAAACTGTTTTTT. Residues: CASSLTQGAWEKLFF.

J is TRBJ2-7 and V is TRBV7-2, with a weak D call TRBD2 (6 bases). The CDR3 is 12 amino acids. The germline V gene encodes CDR1 SGHTA and CDR2 FQGNSA. Trimming cost V 5 bases and J 3 bases, with 8 bases left between them. The DNA of the CDR3 is TGTGCCAGCAGCCTTAGCGGCTACGAGCAGTACTTC. Translated: CASSLSGYEQYF.

This clone came up a few times. The chain employs TRBV27 and TRBJ2-1, with D unclear. In germline, CDR1 is MNHEY, CDR2 SMNVEV (reference sequence). V was trimmed by 5 bases and J by 4 bases, leaving 15 bases between them. The CDR3 runs 15 residues. CDR3 sequence reads: CASSLGSNLYNEQFF. CDR3 coding DNA: TGTGCCAGCAGTCTCGGCAGTAACCTATACAATGAGCAGTTCTTC.

The gene calls are TRBV7-8 and TRBJ1-2, with TRBD1 identical over 8 bases. The CDR3 runs 16 residues. V trimming: 2 bases; J trimming: 2 bases; junction bases outside the gene matches: 7. Germline CDR1 and CDR2: SGHVS and FQNEAQ. Here the CDR3 reads CASSLTVQGANYGYTF. DNA of the CDR3: TGTGCCAGCAGCTTAACTGTTCAGGGGGCCAACTATGGCTACACCTTC.

This chain connects TRBV6-5 to TRBJ1-5; possible D gene TRBD1, 6 bases. The CDR3 loop spans 15 amino acids. Germline CDR1 is MNHEY and CDR2 is SVGAGI. With 6 bases removed from V and 4 bases from J, the gap between germline ends came to 16 bases. Here the CDR3 reads CASSDGGARNQPQHF. CDR3 bases: TGTGCCAGCAGCGATGGGGGGGCGCGGAATCAGCCCCAGCATTTT.

V gene TRBV2 combines with J gene TRBJ2-3; D gene unclear. The CDR3 is 13 amino acids. Germline loops: CDR1 SNHLY, CDR2 FYNNEI. The V end lost 3 bases, the J end lost 1 base, and 5 bases lay between the germline ends. This CDR3 is CASSDVGTDTQYF. Here the CDR3 DNA reads TGTGCCAGCAGTGATGTGGGCACAGATACGCAGTATTTT. Looking up the rest from reference TRBV2 and TRBJ2-3 gives the full variable domain: EPEVTQTPSHQVTQMGQEVILRCVPISNHLYFYWYRQILGQKVEFLVSFYNNEISEKSEIFDDQFSVERPDGSNFTLKIRSTKLEDSAMYFCASSDVGTDTQYFGPGTRLTVL.

This clone was seen once. This chain joins TRBV6-1 and TRBJ2-7; 8 bases match TRBD2. Per the germline V gene, CDR1 is MNHNS and CDR2 is SASEGT. V lost 7 bases to trimming and J lost 5 bases; unmatched junction nucleotides: 10. The CDR3 covers 14 residues. CDR3 in amino acids: CASKVSGGRHEQYF. The CDR3 nucleotides are TGTGCCAGCAAGGTCTCGGGGGGGCGGCACGAGCAGTACTTC.

This clone has more than one count but fewer than ten. The V and J genes are TRBV5-1 and TRBJ2-5; D possibly corresponds to TRBD1 (5 bases). Germline V gene lookup returns CDR1 SGHRS and CDR2 YFSETQ. Trimming removed 6 bases from V and 2 bases from J, with 17 bases in between. CDR3 length: 15 amino acids. The CDR3 region has the DNA TGCGCCAGCAATTCGCAAACAGGTGGTCAAGAGACCCAGTACTTC. Amino acids: CASNSQTGGQETQYF.